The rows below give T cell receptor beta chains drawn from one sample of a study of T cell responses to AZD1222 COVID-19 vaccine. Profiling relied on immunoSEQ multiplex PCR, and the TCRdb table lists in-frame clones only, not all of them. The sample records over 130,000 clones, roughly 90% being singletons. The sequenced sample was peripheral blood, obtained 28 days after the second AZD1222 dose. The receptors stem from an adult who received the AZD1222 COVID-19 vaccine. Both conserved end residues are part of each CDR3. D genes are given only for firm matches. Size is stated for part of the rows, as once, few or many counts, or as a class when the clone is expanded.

DNA: TGTGCCTGGAGTCGGAGTCCGTCGGACGGCTACACCTTC; CDR3: CAWSRSPSDGYTF; J: TRBJ1-2; size: -; V: TRBV30; D: -
DNA: TGTGCCAGTAGTATGGGACTAGCGGGAAATGAGCAGTTCTTC; CDR3: CASSMGLAGNEQFF; J: TRBJ2-1; size: once; V: TRBV19; D: TRBD2
DNA: TGTGCCAGCAGCTTGGGACCGGGACAGGGGGCCAGTGGCTACACCTTC; CDR3: CASSLGPGQGASGYTF; J: TRBJ1-2; size: once; V: TRBV7-6; D: TRBD1
DNA: TGTGCCACCAAACCGGGGGACCGGGGTGAAAAACTGTTTTTT; CDR3: CATKPGDRGEKLFF; J: TRBJ1-4; size: once; V: TRBV19; D: -
DNA: TGTGCCAGCAGTTACAGAAAACCCCCTGAAGCTTTCTTT; CDR3: CASSYRKPPEAFF; J: TRBJ1-1; size: -; V: TRBV6-5; D: -
DNA: TGTGCCAGCAGCCCTCTGACTAGCCAAGATCAAGAGACCCAGTACTTC; CDR3: CASSPLTSQDQETQYF; J: TRBJ2-5; size: -; V: TRBV7-6; D: TRBD2
DNA: TGTGCCAGCAGCCGGGACAGCAATCAGCCCCAGCATTTT; CDR3: CASSRDSNQPQHF; J: TRBJ1-5; size: once; V: TRBV3-1/TRBV3-2; D: -
DNA: TGTGCCACCCACCAGGTCGAAACCAGCATGAATGAGCAGTTCTTC; CDR3: CATHQVETSMNEQFF; J: TRBJ2-1; size: -; V: TRBV10-3; D: -
DNA: TGTGCCTGGAGCCCGGGAAACTCTGGAAACACCATATATTTT; CDR3: CAWSPGNSGNTIYF; J: TRBJ1-3; size: -; V: TRBV30; D: -
DNA: TGTGCCAGCAGTTATACAGGGGATACCTACAATGAGCAGTTCTTC; CDR3: CASSYTGDTYNEQFF; J: TRBJ2-1; size: once; V: TRBV6-6; D: TRBD1
DNA: TGTGCCTGGAGGTTGGGGGGGAACACTGAAGCTTTCTTT; CDR3: CAWRLGGNTEAFF; J: TRBJ1-1; size: -; V: TRBV30; D: -
DNA: TGTGCCAGCATTCTGGAAGGGGCCCATCATGGTGGCTACACCTTC; CDR3: CASILEGAHHGGYTF; J: TRBJ1-2; size: -; V: TRBV6-5; D: -
DNA: TGTGCCATCAGCGACCGCAACTCTGGGGCCAACGTCCTGACTTTC; CDR3: CAISDRNSGANVLTF; J: TRBJ2-6; size: -; V: TRBV10-3; D: -
DNA: TGCGCCACCGGACAGGGAATAGATTCACCCCTCCACTTT; CDR3: CATGQGIDSPLHF; J: TRBJ1-6; size: -; V: TRBV5-1; D: TRBD1
DNA: TGTGCCAGTAGTGGGGGAAAGTTTCGTACAGATACGCAGTATTTT; CDR3: CASSGGKFRTDTQYF; J: TRBJ2-3; size: -; V: TRBV19; D: -
DNA: TGTGCCAGCAGGTTGGACAGGGCGGGAGAGACCCAGTACTTC; CDR3: CASRLDRAGETQYF; J: TRBJ2-5; size: -; V: TRBV11-1; D: TRBD1
DNA: TGTGCCAGCAGCGCCGGGACAGGGTCTTCGGCAGGCTACACCTTC; CDR3: CASSAGTGSSAGYTF; J: TRBJ1-2; size: once; V: TRBV14; D: TRBD1
DNA: TGTGCCAGCAGGCGGCGGGGCAGCACAGATACGCAGTATTTT; CDR3: CASRRRGSTDTQYF; J: TRBJ2-3; size: -; V: TRBV7-2; D: -
DNA: TGTGCCAGCAGCTTAGCAGGGGGAGAAGCTTTCTTT; CDR3: CASSLAGGEAFF; J: TRBJ1-1; size: -; V: TRBV7-8; D: -
DNA: TGTGCCAGCAGCCAAGGTAGCGGGAGGTCGGTTGAGCAGTTCTTC; CDR3: CASSQGSGRSVEQFF; J: TRBJ2-1; size: -; V: TRBV3-1/TRBV3-2; D: TRBD2
DNA: TGCGCCAGCAGCTTGGCCCCCTGGAATGTCGCTGAAAAACTGTTTTTT; CDR3: CASSLAPWNVAEKLFF; J: TRBJ1-4; size: few; V: TRBV5-1; D: -
DNA: TGTGCCAGCAGCTTGGGACTAGCGGGAGGGCAAGAGACCCAGTACTTC; CDR3: CASSLGLAGGQETQYF; J: TRBJ2-5; size: -; V: TRBV7-2; D: TRBD2
DNA: TGCAGTGCTCCAGGGAACTATGGCTACACCTTC; CDR3: CSAPGNYGYTF; J: TRBJ1-2; size: -; V: TRBV20-1; D: -
DNA: TGTGCCAGTATGGGGAATAGGGCTAGCAATCAGCCCCAGCATTTT; CDR3: CASMGNRASNQPQHF; J: TRBJ1-5; size: -; V: TRBV19; D: -
DNA: TGCAGCGTTGAAAGGGACAGGGGAAACACCATATATTTT; CDR3: CSVERDRGNTIYF; J: TRBJ1-3; size: -; V: TRBV29-1; D: TRBD1
DNA: TGTGCCAGCAGTTCCCTTGAGCAGTTCTTC; CDR3: CASSSLEQFF; J: TRBJ2-1; size: -; V: TRBV27; D: -
DNA: TGTGCCAGTAGTAATATATGGGACCCGGCTTTCTTT; CDR3: CASSNIWDPAFF; J: TRBJ1-1; size: -; V: TRBV19; D: -
DNA: TGTGCCAGCAGCGCCTCCGGGGTTTATCTCAAGACCCAGTACTTC; CDR3: CASSASGVYLKTQYF; J: TRBJ2-5; size: -; V: TRBV3-1/TRBV3-2; D: -